This TCR beta chain came from a study of blood T cell repertoires in COVID-19. Study background: Researchers got acute and convalescent COVID-19 samples from the United States, Italy and Spain. Sample material is recorded as cDNA or gDNA derived from T cells, B-cell-depleted T cells, or PBMCs.

Original analysis: Reference gene primer amplification gave nucleated cell count estimates. TCRdb keeps only in-frame clones here, not all; method: immunoSEQ multiplex PCR. That table gives V, J and clone size, and the DNA gave D and trimming. The repertoire holds 90,000 to 130,000 clones, just over 75% seen once, with 3% to 4% in the top ten. The CDR3 is made up of 14 amino acids. With 5 bases clipped from V and 6 bases from J, the junction kept 7 bases outside the gene matches. Looked up from germline, CDR1 is SGHTA and CDR2 is FQGNSA. This TCR came from a woman of 80 years or more with acute or convalescent COVID-19. Sequencing was done on a sample of peripheral blood. The chain recombines TRBV7-2 with TRBJ2-7; 10 nucleotides agree with TRBD2. Here the CDR3 DNA reads TGTGCCAGCAGCACTTCTAGCGGGAGAGCCGAGCAGTACTTC. Amino acid sequence: CASSTSSGRAEQYF.